Each of the 7 T cell receptor beta chains below was sequenced from the same sample in a study of blood T cell repertoires in COVID-19. Clones were sequenced by immunoSEQ multiplex PCR, and TCRdb holds only the in-frame ones, with some missing. Of approximately 85,000 clones listed, 86% are singletons. The sequencing input was peripheral blood. The receptors originated from a man aged 50 to 59 with active or convalescent COVID-19.

The chain couples TRBV19 to TRBJ1-5, with D unclear. CDR3 length: 14 amino acids. Germline CDR1 LNHDA, CDR2 SQIVND (reference sequence). V lost 3 bases to trimming and J lost 5 bases, with 11 bases between them. CDR3 coding DNA: TGTGCCAGTAGTATGCGGGCAGGAGATCAGCCCCAGCATTTT. Protein: CASSMRAGDQPQHF.

The V and J genes are TRBV7-9 and TRBJ1-5, with D perhaps matching TRBD1 (6 bases). V shed 1 base and J shed 0 bases, with 13 bases lying between them. This CDR3 region has 17 residues. Germline V CDR1 and CDR2: SEHNR, FQNEAQ (reference sequence). This chain's CDR3 is CASSLDRGGSSNQPQHF. The DNA for the CDR3 is TGTGCCAGCAGCTTAGATCGAGGGGGATCTAGCAATCAGCCCCAGCATTTT.

The rearrangement joins TRBV10-3 to TRBJ2-1; 7 bases map to TRBD2. Trimming took 5 bases from V and 7 from J; bases not matched to a gene: 14. The length of the CDR3 is 16 residues. Looked up from germline, CDR1 is ENHRY and CDR2 is SYGVKD. The CDR3 protein is CAISPRLAPEGNEQFF. The CDR3 coding sequence is TGTGCCATCAGTCCCCGACTAGCCCCCGAGGGGAATGAGCAGTTCTTC.

The genes are TRBV7-2 and TRBJ2-7, with D hard to call. V shed 3 bases and J shed 0 bases, with 15 bases lying between them. The CDR3 loop spans 16 amino acids. The V gene's germline CDR1 is SGHTA and CDR2 FQGNSA. This chain's CDR3 is CASSFSFAVSSYEQYF. CDR3 coding DNA: TGTGCCAGCAGCTTCTCATTTGCAGTAAGCTCCTACGAGCAGTACTTC.

V is TRBV2 and J is TRBJ2-2; D is unresolved. V dropped 6 bases and J dropped 1 base, with 6 bases sitting between them. The CDR3 is 13 amino acids. The V gene's germline CDR1 is SNHLY and CDR2 FYNNEI. The CDR3 here is CASRAENTGELFF. The CDR3 DNA reads as TGTGCCAGCAGGGCAGAGAACACCGGGGAGCTGTTTTTT.

V and J are TRBV6-5 and TRBJ1-2; 9 bases map to TRBD1. Per germline, CDR1 MNHEY and CDR2 SVGAGI. This CDR3 spans 14 amino acids. The trim removed 6 bases at V and 1 base at J, leaving 3 bases unmatched. CDR3 nucleotides: TGTGCCAGCAGCCGACAGGGGGTTAACTATGGCTACACCTTC. Translated: CASSRQGVNYGYTF.

V is TRBV24-1 and J is TRBJ2-1; maybe TRBD1 (5 bases). Deletions cut 3 bases from V and 2 bases from J, with 10 bases between. Germline V gene data show CDR1 as KGHDR and CDR2 as SFDVKD. The CDR3 loop spans 15 amino acids. The CDR3 loop is CATSDEGAAYNEQFF. CDR3 nucleotide sequence: TGTGCCACCAGTGATGAAGGGGCAGCCTACAATGAGCAGTTCTTC.